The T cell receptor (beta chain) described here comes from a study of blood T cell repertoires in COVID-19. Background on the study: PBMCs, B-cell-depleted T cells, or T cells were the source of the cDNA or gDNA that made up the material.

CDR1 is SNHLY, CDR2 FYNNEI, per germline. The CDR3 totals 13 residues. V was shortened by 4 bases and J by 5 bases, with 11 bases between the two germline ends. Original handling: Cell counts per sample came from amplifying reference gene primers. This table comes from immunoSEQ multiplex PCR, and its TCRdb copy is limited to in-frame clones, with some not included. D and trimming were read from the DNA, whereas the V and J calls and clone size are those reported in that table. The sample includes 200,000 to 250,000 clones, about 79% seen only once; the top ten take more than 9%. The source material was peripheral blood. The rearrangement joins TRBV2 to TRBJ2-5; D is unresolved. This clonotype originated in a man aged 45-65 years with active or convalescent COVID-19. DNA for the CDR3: TGTGCCAGCAGTGCTTCCTGGGCGGAGACCCAGTACTTC. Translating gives CASSASWAETQYF. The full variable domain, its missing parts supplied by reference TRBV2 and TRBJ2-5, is EPEVTQTPSHQVTQMGQEVILRCVPISNHLYFYWYRQILGQKVEFLVSFYNNEISEKSEIFDDQFSVERPDGSNFTLKIRSTKLEDSAMYFCASSASWAETQYFGPGTRLLVL.